Listed below are T cell receptor beta chains from one sample, sequenced in a study of CD8+CD57+ T cells in acquired aplastic anemia. Via MiXCR, TCRdb re-called the reads, giving one row per CDR3 protein. The repertoire holds about 120,000 distinct CDR3 sequences, with about 60% as singletons. Sequencing used sorted CD4+, CD8+, or CD8+CD57+ T cells (not recorded which) from PBMCs. These receptors all come from a human donor with aplastic anemia. Both conserved end residues are part of each CDR3. The D gene is left open where the match is weak. Clone size is stated in some rows and not others, as once, few, many or a class when expanded.

>NA|TRBD1|15|TRBJ1-6|TRBV5-1
CASSKDRDTNSPLHF
TGCGCCAGCAGCAAGGACAGGGACACTAATTCACCCCTCCACTTT
>NA|NA|12|TRBJ2-1|TRBV7-6
CASSLIRDEQFF
TGTGCCAGCAGCCTTATTCGTGATGAGCAGTTCTTC
>NA|NA|16|TRBJ1-4|TRBV24-1
CATSEQHRAPGEKLFF
TGTGCCACCAGTGAACAGCACAGGGCTCCGGGGGAAAAACTGTTTTTT
>once|TRBD2|15|TRBJ2-5|TRBV2
CASSDRGLAAETQYF
TGTGCCAGCAGTGACAGGGGACTAGCGGCAGAGACCCAGTACTTC
>NA|NA|14|TRBJ1-2|TRBV2
CASSEPRGAKGYTF
TGTGCCAGCAGTGAGCCCCGGGGCGCGAAGGGCTACACCTTC
>NA|TRBD1|14|TRBJ1-4|TRBV29-1
CSAGRGTDNEKLFF
TGCAGCGCCGGGAGGGGGACAGATAATGAAAAACTGTTTTTT
>NA|NA|15|TRBJ1-5|TRBV7-8
CASSPSGVSNQPQHF
TGTGCCAGCAGCCCTTCAGGGGTGAGCAATCAGCCCCAGCATTTT
>NA|NA|16|TRBJ2-7|TRBV10-3
CAISDPSARETYGQYF
TGTGCCATCAGTGATCCTAGCGCAAGGGAGACCTACGGGCAGTACTTC
>NA|NA|14|TRBJ2-5|TRBV25-1
CASSLAGVQETQYF
TGTGCCAGCAGCTTAGCAGGGGTACAAGAGACCCAGTACTTC
>NA|NA|12|TRBJ1-2|TRBV19
CASTDGVMGYTF
TGTGCTTCCACCGATGGGGTTATGGGCTACACCTTC
>NA|TRBD1|15|TRBJ1-6|TRBV7-6
CASSLAQGAHSPLHF
TGTGCCAGCAGCTTGGCCCAGGGGGCGCATTCACCCCTCCACTTT
>NA|NA|12|TRBJ2-3|TRBV15
CATSRALGTQYF
TGTGCCACCAGCAGAGCCCTTGGTACGCAGTATTTT
>NA|NA|13|TRBJ1-2|TRBV29-1
CSVEVGVGYGYTF
TGCAGCGTTGAAGTGGGGGTAGGCTATGGCTACACCTTC
>NA|NA|15|TRBJ2-7|TRBV11-3
CASSLDGRVGSEQYF
TGTGCCAGCAGCTTAGATGGCAGGGTGGGCAGCGAGCAGTACTTC
>few|TRBD1|13|TRBJ2-3|TRBV24-1
CATSDLQGDTQYF
TGTGCCACCAGTGATTTACAGGGGGATACGCAGTATTTT
>few|NA|12|TRBJ2-7|TRBV7-2
CASAYFRSEQYF
TGTGCCAGCGCGTACTTTCGGAGCGAGCAGTACTTC
>NA|NA|12|TRBJ1-1|TRBV29-1
CSVGFRGTEAFF
TGCAGCGTTGGGTTTCGGGGCACTGAAGCTTTCTTT
>NA|TRBD1|15|TRBJ1-1|TRBV7-6
CAGSPLTGGYTEAFF
TGTGCCGGCAGCCCATTGACAGGGGGCTACACTGAAGCTTTCTTT
>few|NA|15|TRBJ2-7|TRBV9
CASSVAPAYSYEQYF
TGTGCCAGCAGCGTAGCGCCAGCCTACTCCTACGAGCAGTACTTC